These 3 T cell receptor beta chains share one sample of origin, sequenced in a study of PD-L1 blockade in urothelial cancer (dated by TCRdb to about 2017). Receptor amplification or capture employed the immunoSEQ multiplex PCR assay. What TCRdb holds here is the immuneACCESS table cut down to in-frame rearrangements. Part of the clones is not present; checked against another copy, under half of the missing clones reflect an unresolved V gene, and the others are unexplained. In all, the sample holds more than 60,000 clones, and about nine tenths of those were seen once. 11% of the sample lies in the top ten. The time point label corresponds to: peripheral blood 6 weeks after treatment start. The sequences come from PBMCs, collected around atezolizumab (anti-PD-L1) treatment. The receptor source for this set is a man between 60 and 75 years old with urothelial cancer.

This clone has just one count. CDR3 sequence: CAISDYDRYEQYF. The CDR3 DNA follows: TGTGCCATCAGTGATTACGACAGGTACGAGCAGTACTTC. The chain recombines TRBV10-3 with TRBJ2-7; perhaps TRBD1 as D (6 bases). Germline V gene lookup returns CDR1 ENHRY and CDR2 SYGVKD. Trimming took 3 bases from V and 4 from J, leaving 10 bases between them. The CDR3 is 13 residues long.

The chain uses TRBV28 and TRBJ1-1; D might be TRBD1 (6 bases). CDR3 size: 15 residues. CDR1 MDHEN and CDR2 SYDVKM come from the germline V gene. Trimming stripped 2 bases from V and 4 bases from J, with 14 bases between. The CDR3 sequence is CASSLRGGLGTEAFF. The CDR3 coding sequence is TGTGCCAGCAGTTTAAGAGGGGGTTTGGGCACTGAAGCTTTCTTT.

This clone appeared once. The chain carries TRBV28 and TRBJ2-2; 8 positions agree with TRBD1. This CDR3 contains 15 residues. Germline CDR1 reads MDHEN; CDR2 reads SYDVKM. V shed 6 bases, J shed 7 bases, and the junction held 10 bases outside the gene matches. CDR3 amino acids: CASSASRGRSGELFF. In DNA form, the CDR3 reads TGTGCCAGCAGCGCTAGCAGGGGGCGAAGCGGGGAGCTGTTTTTT.